The next 12 T cell receptor beta chains were all read from a single sample in a study of blood T cell dynamics during melanoma immunotherapy. Time point denoted: pre-treatment baseline. TCRdb's table, derived via immunoSEQ multiplex PCR, lists solely in-frame clones and lacks some. The sample lists approximately 6,900 clones, about four fifths occurring once. The source was blood, collected from a patient treated with checkpoint blockade. Every receptor here comes from a human donor with melanoma.

The chain couples TRBV9 to TRBJ1-2, with 11 bases lining up with TRBD1. The V and J ends lost 1 base and 4 bases, in that order; junction bases with no gene match: 6. The germline V gene has CDR1 SGDLS and CDR2 YYNGEE. The CDR3 is 16 residues long. In nucleotides, the CDR3 is TGTGCCAGCAGCGTACTAGGGACAGGGGGTAGCTATGGCTACACCTTC. Translated, it gives CASSVLGTGGSYGYTF.

V is TRBV6-6 and J is TRBJ2-7; 8 bases line up with TRBD1. The CDR3 consists of 14 residues. Germline V CDR1 and CDR2: MNHNY, SVGAGI (reference sequence). J lost 3 bases, V lost 7 bases, and 8 bases had no gene match. CDR3 DNA: TGTGCCAGCAACAGGGGGACAGGAGGCTACGAGCAGTACTTC. Translating it yields CASNRGTGGYEQYF.

The chain links TRBV2 to TRBJ1-1; a possible D gene is TRBD1 (5 bases). The V end lost 7 bases, the J end lost 11 bases, and 20 bases lay between the germline ends. Germline CDR1 is SNHLY and CDR2 is FYNNEI. The CDR3 is 13 residues long. Here the CDR3 DNA reads TGTGCCAGCACGTACCGGGACCCGTCTCGGGCTTTCTTT. It encodes CASTYRDPSRAFF.

This clone was picked up a small number of times. This chain's CDR3 is CASSRGQTTEAFF. CDR3 coding DNA: TGTGCCAGCAGTCGGGGGCAGACCACTGAAGCTTTCTTT. The chain has TRBV16 and TRBJ1-1, with D possibly matching TRBD1 (6 bases). This CDR3 comprises 13 residues. V lost 6 bases to trimming and J lost 4 bases, with 12 bases between them. Germline V CDR1 and CDR2: KGHSY, FQNENV.

The genes are TRBV20-1 and TRBJ2-7; no clear D gene. The V end lost 5 bases, the J end lost 4 bases, and 6 bases lay between the germline ends. Looked up from germline, CDR1 is DFQATT and CDR2 is SNEGSKA (reference sequence). The CDR3 covers 10 residues. In DNA form, the CDR3 reads TGCAGTGCTTTCCGGTACGAGCAGTACTTC. Its translation: CSAFRYEQYF.

The V and J genes are TRBV7-9 and TRBJ2-2, with 7 bases lining up with TRBD1. Germline V gene sequence: CDR1 SEHNR, CDR2 FQNEAQ (reference sequence). The CDR3 is made up of 15 amino acids. V was pared by 4 bases and J by 1 base, with 3 bases of the junction left unmatched. The CDR3 DNA is TGTGCCAGCAGCTCAAGGACAGGGAACACCGGGGAGCTGTTTTTT. It codes for CASSSRTGNTGELFF.

V gene TRBV19 combines with J gene TRBJ2-1; a weak D match, TRBD2 (6 bases). V was shortened by 5 bases and J by 2 bases, with 13 bases between the two germline ends. Germline CDR1 reads LNHDA; CDR2 reads SQIVND (reference sequence). The CDR3 totals 15 residues. The CDR3 spells CASSPPGATYNEQFF. Written as DNA, the CDR3 is TGTGCCAGTAGTCCCCCGGGAGCCACCTACAATGAGCAGTTCTTC.

The V and J genes are TRBV4-1 and TRBJ2-2, with 12 bases fitting TRBD2. J lost 7 bases, V lost 3 bases, and 9 bases had no gene match. The CDR3 spans 17 residues. CDR1 is MGHRA and CDR2 is YSYEKL in the germline V gene. DNA for the CDR3: TGCGCCAGCAGCCACGGGCTAGCGGGAGGGCCGATCGGGGAGCTGTTTTTT. Translating gives CASSHGLAGGPIGELFF.

The chain uses TRBV7-2 and TRBJ2-7; no clear D gene. V dropped 3 bases and J dropped 0 bases, with 12 bases sitting between them. The CDR3 is 15 residues long. Germline V gene sequence: CDR1 SGHTA, CDR2 FQGNSA. The CDR3 sequence is CASSFQTQNSYEQYF. The CDR3 nucleotides read TGTGCCAGCAGCTTTCAGACACAAAACTCCTACGAGCAGTACTTC.

The chain carries TRBV19 and TRBJ1-5; perhaps TRBD1 as D (6 bases). V was trimmed by 0 bases and J by 7 bases, leaving 16 bases between them. There are 16 residues in the CDR3. Germline CDR1 LNHDA, CDR2 SQIVND (reference sequence). The DNA for the CDR3 is TGTGCCAGTAGTATAGAGGGGGCGATGGGGGAGCAGCCCCAGCATTTT. Translation gives CASSIEGAMGEQPQHF.

This clone ranks as medium-sized (0.01 to 0.1%). V is TRBV28 and J is TRBJ1-5; tentative D call: TRBD1 (5 bases). Trimming took off 8 bases at V and 2 bases at J, with 10 bases between the two ends. The CDR3 is 13 residues long. Germline V gives CDR1 MDHEN, CDR2 SYDVKM. The CDR3 DNA follows: TGTGCCAGCGACAGCGAGGGCAATCAGCCCCAGCATTTT. It encodes CASDSEGNQPQHF.

The chain joins TRBV30 to TRBJ2-7, with D perhaps matching TRBD1 (5 bases). Germline assignment: CDR1 GTSNPN and CDR2 SVGIG (reference sequence). Trimming removed 0 bases from V and 2 bases from J, with 5 bases in between. The CDR3 runs to 12 residues. The CDR3 DNA reads as TGTGCCTGGAGTGTAGGGGCCTACGAGCAGTACTTC. It encodes CAWSVGAYEQYF.